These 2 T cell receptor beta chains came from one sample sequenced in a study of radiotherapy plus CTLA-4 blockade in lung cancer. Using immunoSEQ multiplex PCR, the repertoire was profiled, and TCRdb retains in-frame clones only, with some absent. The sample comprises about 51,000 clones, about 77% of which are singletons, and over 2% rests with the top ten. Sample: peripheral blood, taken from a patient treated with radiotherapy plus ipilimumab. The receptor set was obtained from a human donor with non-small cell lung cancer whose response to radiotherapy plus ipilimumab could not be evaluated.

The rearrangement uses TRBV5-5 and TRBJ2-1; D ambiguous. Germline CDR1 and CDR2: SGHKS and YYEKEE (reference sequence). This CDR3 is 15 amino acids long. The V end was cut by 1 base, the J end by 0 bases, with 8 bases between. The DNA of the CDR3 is TGTGCCAGCAGCTTGTTGGCGGCCTCCTACAATGAGCAGTTCTTC. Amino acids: CASSLLAASYNEQFF.

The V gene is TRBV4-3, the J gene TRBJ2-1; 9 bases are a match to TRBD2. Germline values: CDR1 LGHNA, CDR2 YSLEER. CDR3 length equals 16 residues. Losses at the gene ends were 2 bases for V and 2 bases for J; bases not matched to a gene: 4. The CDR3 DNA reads TGCGCCAGCAGCCAACGTAGCGGGAGACCCTACAATGAGCAGTTCTTC. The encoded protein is CASSQRSGRPYNEQFF.